This T cell receptor beta chain came from a study of T cells after yellow fever vaccination. Across the whole study: Preparation of the low-cell-number fractions used SMART-Seq v4 Ultra Low Input. Points from the study as a whole: At around 95% for CD4 and roughly 87% for CD8, most primary-vaccination clones showed up again after the booster.

As concerns this clonotype: The antigen is not known.

5'RACE template switching generated TCR cDNA, adding a universal primer site and UMIs. TCRdb ran MiXCR on the 5' RACE reads and lists one entry per CDR3 protein. The sample has approximately 300,000 distinct CDR3 sequences; around 13% are singletons. V was shortened by 4 bases and J by 1 base, with 10 bases between the two germline ends. Germline loops: CDR1 DFQATT, CDR2 SNEGSKA (reference sequence). The CDR3 loop spans 14 amino acids. The sequence was collected from a man younger than 45 who received the YFV17D yellow fever vaccine. Material: CD4+ T cells sorted from PBMCs, obtained 45 days after the yellow fever booster vaccination. The V gene is TRBV20-1, the J gene TRBJ2-2; D is tentatively TRBD1 or TRBD2 (5 bases each). CDR3 region: CSANRDGNTGELFF. In DNA, the CDR3 is TGCAGTGCTAACCGGGACGGGAACACCGGGGAGCTGTTTTTT.